The entry below gives a single TCR beta chain sequence along with its context. CDR3 length: 14 amino acids. CDR1 SGHAT and CDR2 FQNNGV come from the germline V gene. With 3 bases removed from V and 3 bases from J, the gap between germline ends came to 11 bases. The entry originates in a study of shared clonotypes between healthy human individuals. At a deep level, the assay was run. Libraries were prepared by immunoSEQ multiplex PCR; TCRdb keeps only in-frame clonotypes and omits some of them. This sample has approximately 1.1 million clones; about 80% occur once, and the top ten carry 0.5% to 0.6%. Each sample came from a Caucasian adult donor living in Nashville, Tennessee. Negatively enriched CD4+ T cells were divided by CD45RA into naive and memory.

The sample consisted of memory CD4+ T cells from PBMCs. The sample's subset: CD45RA-negative fraction. This TCR was recovered from a man younger than 35 in good health. Some clones in this sample may be carry-over from other donors' samples. This chain links TRBV11-2 with TRBJ1-2; tentatively, D is TRBD1 (5 bases). The CDR3, as DNA: TGTGCCAGCAGCTTTGGTGGGGACTACTATGGCTACACCTTC. Translation gives CASSFGGDYYGYTF. The full variable domain, its missing parts supplied by reference TRBV11-2 and TRBJ1-2, is EAGVAQSPRYKIIEKRQSVAFWCNPISGHATLYWYQQILGQGPKLLIQFQNNGVVDDSQLPKDRFSAERLKGVDSTLKIQPAKLEDSAVYLCASSFGGDYYGYTFGSGTRLTVV.